The 2 T cell receptor beta chains reported below all come from one sample, sequenced in a study of beta chain features in type 1 diabetes (dated by TCRdb to the late 2010s). The method behind the library was the immunoSEQ multiplex PCR assay. The entire isolated RNA was reverse transcribed using the High Capacity cDNA Reverse Transcription Kit, and thus expressed TCRB transcripts were sequenced. TCRdb carries this immuneACCESS record with in-frame sequences only. Its versions omit some clonotypes, under half of them owing to an unresolved V gene in the studies checked, with the rest unexplained. The sample data list fewer than 900,000 clones, and about a sixth of these were observed just once. In total, the top ten clones hold about 0.02% of the sample. The sequenced material came from naive CD4+ T cells from blood. The intended sense of this specimen's cell subset or site label: true naive CD4+ T cells. Receptor source: a woman between 18 and 29 years old in good health.

This clone turned up a few times. V is TRBV16 and J is TRBJ1-2; possible D gene TRBD1, 6 bases. CDR1 KGHSY and CDR2 FQNENV come from the germline V gene. Trimming took off 1 base at V and 6 bases at J, with 12 bases between the two ends. The CDR3 is made up of 14 amino acids. This CDR3 is CASSQLAGADGYTF. In DNA, the CDR3 is TGTGCCAGCAGCCAATTAGCAGGGGCAGATGGCTACACCTTC.

This clone was observed a handful of times. V and J are TRBV18 and TRBJ2-3; D tentatively reads TRBD1 or TRBD2 (5 bases each). CDR1 KGHSH and CDR2 LQKENI come from the germline V gene. This CDR3 spans 16 amino acids. V was clipped by 0 bases and J by 4 bases, with 14 bases between them. The CDR3 DNA reads TGTGCCAGCTCACCACCACATAGAGGGGCTGCAGATACGCAGTATTTT. Translated, it gives CASSPPHRGAADTQYF.